Shown below are 27 T cell receptor beta chains from a single sample sequenced in a study of PD-1 blockade in classical Hodgkin lymphoma. Sequencing used immunoSEQ multiplex PCR; TCRdb keeps in-frame clones, though not all of them. The table records some 41,000 clones, about 91% of them present only once. With no exception, relapse followed autologous stem cell transplantation in all patients, and brentuximab vedotin exposure varied. The sample was peripheral blood mononuclear cells (PBMCs), taken before the second cycle of nivolumab. These receptors were collected from a human donor with classical Hodgkin lymphoma.

This chain connects TRBV28 to TRBJ1-5, with unresolved D. The CDR3 runs 14 residues. The V gene's germline CDR1 is MDHEN and CDR2 SYDVKM. Between the trimmed V and J ends, which lost 0 bases and 1 base, there was a span of 4 bases. As DNA, the CDR3 is TGTGCCAGCAGTTTATGGGACAGCAATCAGCCCCAGCATTTT. Amino acid sequence: CASSLWDSNQPQHF.

The genes are TRBV12-5 and TRBJ2-5; perhaps TRBD1 as D (8 bases). The CDR3 is made up of 16 amino acids. Deletions cut 2 bases from V and 5 bases from J, with 18 bases between. The germline V gene encodes CDR1 LGHNT and CDR2 FRNRAP. The CDR3 DNA follows: TGTGCTAGTGGTTTGCTACAGGGGGGGTACCGGGAGACCCAGTACTTC. Encoded protein: CASGLLQGGYRETQYF.

The chain employs TRBV15 and TRBJ2-7; possibly TRBD1 or TRBD2 for D (6 bases each). Germline V gives CDR1 LNHNV, CDR2 YYDKDF (reference sequence). The CDR3 runs 13 residues. Trimming shortened V by 3 bases and J by 3 bases, and 9 bases separated the two germline ends. The CDR3, as DNA: TGTGCCACCAGCAGGGGGGGCAACTACGAGCAGTACTTC. This sequence encodes CATSRGGNYEQYF.

The V call is TRBV30, the J call TRBJ2-1; a weak D match, TRBD2 (6 bases). This CDR3 is built from 15 residues. Per the germline V gene, CDR1 is GTSNPN and CDR2 is SVGIG (reference sequence). Trimming took off 4 bases at V and 0 bases at J, with 13 bases between the two ends. CDR3 residues: CAWTGDLSSYNEQFF. The CDR3 bases are TGTGCCTGGACCGGGGACTTAAGCTCCTACAATGAGCAGTTCTTC.

The chain recombines TRBV28 with TRBJ2-7; D is possibly TRBD1 (5 bases). CDR1 is MDHEN and CDR2 is SYDVKM in the germline V gene. The CDR3 has 12 amino acids. Trimming took 7 bases from V and 4 from J, leaving 11 bases between them. CDR3 loop: CASTSDRYEQYF. CDR3 nucleotide sequence: TGTGCCAGCACGTCCGACAGATACGAGCAGTACTTC.

The chain recombines TRBV7-9 with TRBJ2-7, with no clear D. Per the germline V gene, CDR1 is SEHNR and CDR2 is FQNEAQ (reference sequence). The CDR3 sequence is 13 residues long. V was clipped by 2 bases and J by 3 bases, with 8 bases between them. DNA for the CDR3: TGTGCCAGCAGCTTAAGGACCCTCTACGAGCAGTACTTC. Translated: CASSLRTLYEQYF. Based on the CDR3 plus reference TRBV7-9 and TRBJ2-7, the full variable domain is DTGVSQNPRHKITKRGQNVTFRCDPISEHNRLYWYRQTLGQGPEFLTYFQNEAQLEKSRLLSDRFSAERPKGSFSTLEIQRTEQGDSAMYLCASSLRTLYEQYFGPGTRLTVT.

J is TRBJ1-1 and V is TRBV11-3, with a tentative D call TRBD1 (6 bases). Germline CDR1 is SGHNT and CDR2 is YENEEA. V dropped 0 bases and J dropped 6 bases, with 14 bases sitting between them. There are 15 residues in the CDR3. This CDR3 is CASSLDMNRVPEAFF. The DNA of the CDR3 is TGTGCCAGCAGCTTAGACATGAACAGGGTACCTGAAGCTTTCTTT.

V usage is TRBV5-1 and J usage is TRBJ2-1; 9 bases map to TRBD1. The CDR3 has 15 amino acids. After removal of 2 bases from V and 8 bases from J, the junction contained 8 bases not matched to a gene. CDR1 and CDR2 from the germline V gene are SGHRS and YFSETQ. In DNA, the CDR3 is TGCGCCAGCAGCTTAACCGGGACAGGGATCGATGAGCAGTTCTTC. It specifies CASSLTGTGIDEQFF.

The rearrangement uses TRBV28 and TRBJ1-2; 8 bases match TRBD1. V dropped 5 bases and J dropped 8; count of bases not matched to a gene: 4. Germline V lookup: CDR1 MDHEN, CDR2 SYDVKM. The CDR3 has 12 amino acids. In DNA form, the CDR3 reads TGTGCCAGCAGTCCCCCAGGGGGCGGCTACACCTTC. Protein: CASSPPGGGYTF.

The chain couples TRBV7-9 to TRBJ2-4; D unresolved. V lost 1 base and J 0 bases, leaving 7 bases between the germline ends. This CDR3 has 15 residues. Per germline, CDR1 SEHNR and CDR2 FQNEAQ (reference sequence). CDR3 coding DNA: TGTGCCAGCAGCTTAGGATCCGTAGCCAAAAACATTCAGTACTTC. Translating gives CASSLGSVAKNIQYF.

This sequence joins TRBV5-4 and TRBJ2-3; 13 bases line up with TRBD2. This CDR3 has 16 amino acids. Germline V gives CDR1 SGHNT, CDR2 YYREEE (reference sequence). The J segment lost 3 bases and the V segment lost 4 bases, leaving 5 bases of the junction unmatched. CDR3 residues: CASSPLTSGRTDTQYF. In nucleotides, the CDR3 is TGTGCCAGCAGCCCCCTGACTAGCGGGAGGACAGATACGCAGTATTTT.

The chain carries TRBV30 and TRBJ2-5; unclear D gene. V was cut by 8 bases and J by 5 bases, with 9 bases left in between. From germline, CDR1 is GTSNPN and CDR2 SVGIG (reference sequence). CDR3 size: 10 residues. CDR3 sequence: CAGVWETQYF. The CDR3 nucleotides read TGTGCCGGAGTATGGGAGACCCAGTACTTC.

The chain is built from TRBV28 and TRBJ2-7, with 7 nucleotides matching TRBD1. The V gene end was trimmed by 6 bases and the J gene end by 3 bases; junction bases not matched to a gene: 8. Per germline, CDR1 MDHEN and CDR2 SYDVKM. The CDR3 runs to 14 residues. The CDR3: CASSRDSQYYEQYF. CDR3 nucleotides: TGTGCCAGCAGCCGGGACAGCCAGTACTACGAGCAGTACTTC.

The V gene is TRBV6-1, the J gene TRBJ2-5, with D uncertain. Looked up from germline, CDR1 is MNHNS and CDR2 is SASEGT. The CDR3 is 12 amino acids. The V and J ends lost 2 bases and 2 bases respectively, with 3 bases between them. CDR3 residues: CASSETQETQYF. DNA of the CDR3: TGTGCCAGCAGTGAAACGCAAGAGACCCAGTACTTC.

This clone appeared a few times. This sequence joins TRBV5-4 and TRBJ1-5, with 9 bases lining up with TRBD1. This CDR3 has 15 residues. J was trimmed by 6 bases and V by 2 bases; bases with no gene match: 6. Per the germline V gene, CDR1 is SGHNT and CDR2 is YYREEE (reference sequence). The DNA of the CDR3 is TGTGCCAGCAGCTTTGGGGGACAGGGCGCTCAGCCCCAGCATTTT. It specifies CASSFGGQGAQPQHF.

This chain joins TRBV10-3 and TRBJ2-5, with D hard to call. Trimming left V 5 bases short and J 5 bases short, with 9 bases between. Per germline, CDR1 ENHRY and CDR2 SYGVKD. The CDR3 sequence is 12 residues long. CDR3 DNA: TGTGCCATCAGTTTTGAGATGGAGACCCAGTACTTC. Residues: CAISFEMETQYF.

On this clone: The germline gene is not matched at one end of the junction; a read error may be the cause. CDR3 sequence reads: CASSDVGTATSYNGQFF. Written as DNA, the CDR3 is TGTGCCAGCAGTGACGTAGGGACTGCCACTTCCTACAATGGGCAGTTCTTC. V gene TRBV6-1 combines with J gene TRBJ2-1, with D perhaps matching TRBD2 (6 bases). CDR1 MNHNS and CDR2 SASEGT come from the germline V gene. The CDR3 spans 17 residues.

This clone was seen a handful of times. The chain is built from TRBV7-2 and TRBJ1-2; D is undetermined. Germline V gene lookup returns CDR1 SGHTA and CDR2 FQGNSA. The V and J ends lost 4 bases and 7 bases respectively, with 13 bases between them. The CDR3 contains 13 residues. CDR3 protein: CASSSLRTGGYTF. CDR3 sequence (DNA): TGTGCCAGCAGCTCCTTAAGGACGGGTGGCTACACCTTC. The full variable domain, with the rest looked up from reference TRBV7-2 and TRBJ1-2, is GAGVSQSPSNKVTEKGKDVELRCDPISGHTALYWYRQSLGQGLEFLIYFQGNSAPDKSGLPSDRFSAERTGGSVSTLTIQRTQQEDSAVYLCASSSLRTGGYTFGSGTRLTVV.

The chain recombines TRBV15 with TRBJ2-2; D is possibly TRBD2 (6 bases). The CDR3 length is 16 residues. Germline V CDR1 and CDR2: LNHNV, YYDKDF (reference sequence). Trimming removed 1 base at V and 1 base at J, with 10 bases between. In nucleotides, the CDR3 is TGTGCCACCAGCAGAGCGGGAGTTGGGAACACCGGGGAGCTGTTTTTT. Its translation is CATSRAGVGNTGELFF.

The CDR3 DNA reads TGTGCCAGCAGCAAAGGGGCAACTAATGAAAAACTGTTTTTT. It specifies CASSKGATNEKLFF. The J gene is TRBJ1-4, the V gene TRBV21-1. TRBV21-1 is given as a pseudogene. The CDR3 totals 14 residues.

The J gene is TRBJ1-3, the V gene TRBV11-3; TRBD1 matches at 7 bases. The CDR3 sequence is 16 residues long. Unmatched junction bases numbered 9, after V lost 5 bases and J lost 2 bases. CDR1 and CDR2 from the germline V gene are SGHNT and YENEEA. The CDR3 DNA sequence: TGTGCCAGCAGCCGGAGCAAGGGACAGACTGGAAACACCATATATTTT. Translation gives CASSRSKGQTGNTIYF.

This clone has only one observation. The chain joins TRBV28 to TRBJ1-1; no clear D. The germline gives CDR1 MDHEN, CDR2 SYDVKM. With 3 bases removed from V and 0 bases from J, the gap between germline ends came to 5 bases. The CDR3 length is 13 residues. CDR3 coding DNA: TGTGCCAGCAGTTTTGACGTGAACACTGAAGCTTTCTTT. Its protein is CASSFDVNTEAFF.

The chain combines TRBV6-5 with TRBJ1-5; D is undetermined. This CDR3 is built from 14 residues. Trimming removed 0 bases from V and 0 bases from J, with 3 bases in between. Germline CDR1 is MNHEY and CDR2 is SVGAGI. In DNA, the CDR3 is TGTGCCAGCAGTTACTCGTATAGCAATCAGCCCCAGCATTTT. The encoded protein is CASSYSYSNQPQHF.

This clone was seen a handful of times. The CDR3 coding sequence is TGTGCCAGCAGCTTAACCCAGCGCACAGATACGCAGTATTTT. The encoded protein is CASSLTQRTDTQYF. The chain joins TRBV7-8 to TRBJ2-3; D is ambiguous. The CDR3 is 14 amino acids. Germline CDR1 reads SGHVS; CDR2 reads FQNEAQ. Trimming stripped 2 bases from V and 1 base from J, with 7 bases between.

V usage is TRBV6-6 and J usage is TRBJ2-7, with D possibly being TRBD1 (7 bases). The CDR3 extends over 16 amino acids. The germline V and J ends were trimmed by 4 bases and 3 bases, with 19 bases remaining between them. Germline CDR1 is MNHNY and CDR2 is SVGAGI (reference sequence). The CDR3 DNA sequence: TGTGCCAGCAGTTCCCTACAGGGGACTCTTCTCTACGAGCAGTACTTC. Residues: CASSSLQGTLLYEQYF.

The V gene is TRBV25-1, the J gene TRBJ2-1, with D maybe TRBD2 (6 bases). CDR1 MGHDK and CDR2 SYGVNS come from the germline V gene. This CDR3 region has 15 residues. Trimming removed 1 base at V and 10 bases at J, with 17 bases between. The CDR3 DNA is TGTGCCAGCAGTGAATTAGGGTTGGAGGGAGTAGAGCAGTTCTTC. This encodes CASSELGLEGVEQFF. Together with reference TRBV25-1 and TRBJ2-1, the CDR3 gives the full variable domain: EADIYQTPRYLVIGTGKKITLECSQTMGHDKMYWYQQDPGMELHLIHYSYGVNSTEKGDLSSESTVSRIRTEHFPLTLESARPSHTSQYLCASSELGLEGVEQFFGPGTRLTVL.

The chain carries TRBV5-5 and TRBJ1-4; D gene ambiguous. This CDR3 is 12 amino acids long. Germline V lookup: CDR1 SGHKS, CDR2 YYEKEE (reference sequence). The germline V and J ends were trimmed by 4 bases and 7 bases, with 8 bases remaining between them. The CDR3 DNA reads as TGTGCCAGCAGCCGTGAAGGTGAAAAACTGTTTTTT. The encoded protein is CASSREGEKLFF.